Listed below are T cell receptor beta chains from one sample, sequenced in a study of response to subunit inactivated influenza vaccine. TCRdb ran MiXCR on the RT-PCR reads and lists one entry per CDR3 protein. In the table there are about 700,000 distinct CDR3 sequences, approximately 14% of which are singletons. This material consisted of PBMCs from blood, taken 14 to 15 days before vaccination. These receptors all stem from a man aged 50 to 60 who received an inactivated influenza vaccine. CDR3s include the opening cysteine and the closing phenylalanine or tryptophan. D genes are given only for firm matches. Part of the rows lack a size; the others show once, few, many or a class for expanded clones.

CDR3 DNA: TGTGCCAGCAGCCCATCCCTACTGGGGGAGCTGTTTTTT; CDR3 protein: CASSPSLLGELFF; V gene: TRBV7-2; J gene: TRBJ2-2; clone size: -; D gene: -
CDR3 DNA: TGTGCCAGCAGCCCTCCGGGGACAGATACGCAGTATTTT; CDR3 protein: CASSPPGTDTQYF; V gene: TRBV18; J gene: TRBJ2-3; clone size: many; D gene: -
CDR3 DNA: TGCAGCGTTGAGGCCACTGAGTCTCCCTACGAGCAGTACTTC; CDR3 protein: CSVEATESPYEQYF; V gene: TRBV29-1; J gene: TRBJ2-7; clone size: many; D gene: -
CDR3 DNA: TGTGCCAGCAGTTTTCAGGTTGGGGGGCAGTACTTC; CDR3 protein: CASSFQVGGQYF; V gene: TRBV28; J gene: TRBJ2-7; clone size: few; D gene: -
CDR3 DNA: TGTGCCAGCAGTGAAGCGCCGTGGACAGGAGGGGCAGATACGCAGTATTTT; CDR3 protein: CASSEAPWTGGADTQYF; V gene: TRBV6-1; J gene: TRBJ2-3; clone size: few; D gene: -
CDR3 DNA: TGCGCCAGCAGCCTTTGGGTAACGCAGCCCCAGCATTTT; CDR3 protein: CASSLWVTQPQHF; V gene: TRBV4-1; J gene: TRBJ1-5; clone size: -; D gene: -
CDR3 DNA: TGTGCCAGCAGCTTAAGTTGGGCCAGAAAATACAATGAGCAGTTCTTC; CDR3 protein: CASSLSWARKYNEQFF; V gene: TRBV7-9; J gene: TRBJ2-1; clone size: few; D gene: -
CDR3 DNA: TGTGCCAGCAGTCCGGGACTAGCGCGACAGACCCAGTACTTC; CDR3 protein: CASSPGLARQTQYF; V gene: TRBV2; J gene: TRBJ2-5; clone size: -; D gene: TRBD2
CDR3 DNA: TGTGCCAGCAGTCCGGGACTAGCGCCCTCCTACGAGCAGTACTTC; CDR3 protein: CASSPGLAPSYEQYF; V gene: TRBV7-2; J gene: TRBJ2-7; clone size: -; D gene: TRBD2
CDR3 DNA: TGCAGTGCGTCGGGGGGCACGCACACCGGGGAGCTGTTTTTT; CDR3 protein: CSASGGTHTGELFF; V gene: TRBV20-1; J gene: TRBJ2-2; clone size: few; D gene: -
CDR3 DNA: TGTGCCAGCAGCCAAGACTATTGGCGATCCAGCGGAGAGACCCAGTACTTC; CDR3 protein: CASSQDYWRSSGETQYF; V gene: TRBV3-1; J gene: TRBJ2-5; clone size: many; D gene: -
CDR3 DNA: TGTGCCAGCAGCCAAGGACAGGGAGGTGAGCAGTTCTTC; CDR3 protein: CASSQGQGGEQFF; V gene: TRBV12-3/TRBV12-4; J gene: TRBJ2-1; clone size: few; D gene: TRBD1
CDR3 DNA: TGTGCCAGCGGCGACCCCAACGGGACGCGGGTTAACAATGAGCAGTTCTTC; CDR3 protein: CASGDPNGTRVNNEQFF; V gene: TRBV7-2; J gene: TRBJ2-1; clone size: -; D gene: -
CDR3 DNA: TGCAGCCTCCGGGACTATCACACAGATACGCAGTATTTT; CDR3 protein: CSLRDYHTDTQYF; V gene: TRBV29-1; J gene: TRBJ2-3; clone size: few; D gene: TRBD2
CDR3 DNA: TGTGCCAGCAGCCAAGCGTCGGGTCGAGAGGGCTACACCTTC; CDR3 protein: CASSQASGREGYTF; V gene: TRBV14; J gene: TRBJ1-2; clone size: -; D gene: -
CDR3 DNA: TGCAGTGCTAGGTTGGCGCAGAGTGGGGAGACCCAGTACTTC; CDR3 protein: CSARLAQSGETQYF; V gene: TRBV20-1; J gene: TRBJ2-5; clone size: -; D gene: -
CDR3 DNA: TGTGCCAGCAGTTTAAACGAGATCATTCAGTACTTC; CDR3 protein: CASSLNEIIQYF; V gene: TRBV12-3/TRBV12-4; J gene: TRBJ2-4; clone size: few; D gene: -
CDR3 DNA: TGTGCCAGCAGCTTAGCGGGAGTGACGGCCCGAGAGACCCAGTACTTC; CDR3 protein: CASSLAGVTARETQYF; V gene: TRBV5-6; J gene: TRBJ2-5; clone size: few; D gene: TRBD2
CDR3 DNA: TGCGCCAGCAGTGAGATGGTAGCGCGAAGCTCCTACGAGCAGTACTTC; CDR3 protein: CASSEMVARSSYEQYF; V gene: TRBV10-2; J gene: TRBJ2-7; clone size: -; D gene: -
CDR3 DNA: TGTGCCACGCAGGAAAGAGCCCACAGGGGTTACAATGAGCAGTTCTTC; CDR3 protein: CATQERAHRGYNEQFF; V gene: TRBV6-2/TRBV6-3; J gene: TRBJ2-1; clone size: many; D gene: TRBD1
CDR3 DNA: TGTGCCAGCAGTTTCGCGGTAGGCTCCTACAATGAGCAGTTCTTC; CDR3 protein: CASSFAVGSYNEQFF; V gene: TRBV12-3/TRBV12-4; J gene: TRBJ2-1; clone size: many; D gene: -
CDR3 DNA: TGCAGCGTTGAAGATCCTTCACAGGGGTCCACAGATACGCAGTATTTT; CDR3 protein: CSVEDPSQGSTDTQYF; V gene: TRBV29-1; J gene: TRBJ2-3; clone size: many; D gene: TRBD1